The entry below gives a single T cell receptor beta chain sequence along with its context. Its target is not known. A clone one base away is much larger, so this may be a read error. This record belongs to a study of blood T cells in healthy people across ages. Study findings and constraints: Comparison with aged donors showed that long-lived donors had more naive CD4+ cells and higher diversity.

Combining a sample-barcoded 5' primer with a J-beta primer mix, a second PCR ran for roughly 7 to 11 cycles. TCRdb re-called the 5' RACE reads with MiXCR, one entry per CDR3 protein. Of over 500,000 distinct CDR3 sequences in the sample, over 40% are singletons; the top ten hold 13%. Germline-derived CDR1 and CDR2 are SGHRS and YFSETQ. CDR3 length equals 16 residues. This clonotype originated in a woman of 80 years or more in good health. The genes are TRBV5-1 and TRBJ2-1; 7 bases align to TRBD2. Sequencing was carried out using blood. CDR3 loop: CAGSLGNYGRNNEQFF. The CDR3 nucleotides are TGCGCCGGCAGCTTGGGCAACTACGGGAGGAACAATGAGCAGTTCTTC.